These 19 T cell receptor beta chains share one sample of origin, sequenced in a study of PD-1 blockade in classical Hodgkin lymphoma. Every patient relapsed after autologous stem cell transplantation, and brentuximab vedotin exposure varied. Clones were sequenced by immunoSEQ multiplex PCR, and TCRdb holds only the in-frame ones, with some missing. The data hold 25,000 to 30,000 clones, with around 70% observed a single time. The source was peripheral blood mononuclear cells (PBMCs), collected before the second cycle of nivolumab. The receptors stem from a human donor with classical Hodgkin lymphoma.

About this clone itself: The same CDR3 arises from other DNA sequences in this sample as well. V and J are TRBV5-6 and TRBJ1-5; TRBD1 is a possible D gene (6 bases). The CDR3 sequence is 14 residues long. The germline V gene encodes CDR1 SGHDT and CDR2 YYEEEE. Trimming took 4 bases from V and 1 from J, leaving 9 bases between them. CDR3 in amino acids: CASSLGQSNQPQHF. The CDR3, as DNA: TGTGCCAGCAGCCTCGGACAGAGCAATCAGCCCCAGCATTTT.

This clone was detected only once. The chain has TRBV5-4 and TRBJ2-5, with 16 nucleotides matching TRBD2. V trimming: 4 bases; J trimming: 5 bases; junction bases outside the gene matches: 8. CDR3 length equals 17 residues. Germline CDR1 is SGHNT and CDR2 is YYREEE (reference sequence). The CDR3 is CASSLGTSGRGRETQYF. CDR3 DNA sequence: TGTGCCAGCAGCCTGGGGACTAGCGGGAGGGGGAGGGAGACCCAGTACTTC.

The chain combines TRBV18 with TRBJ1-1, with a possible D match to TRBD1 (5 bases). Germline lookup yields CDR1 KGHSH and CDR2 LQKENI. The CDR3 covers 14 residues. Deletions cut 3 bases from V and 4 bases from J, with 12 bases between. The CDR3 reads CASSPFGGGTEAFF. In DNA, the CDR3 is TGTGCCAGCTCACCGTTCGGGGGGGGCACTGAAGCTTTCTTT.

The chain has TRBV27 and TRBJ2-1, with 12 bases matching TRBD2. Losses at the gene ends were 3 bases for V and 3 bases for J; bases not matched to a gene: 9. Looked up from germline, CDR1 is MNHEY and CDR2 is SMNVEV (reference sequence). This CDR3 has 18 residues. In DNA form, the CDR3 reads TGTGCCAGCAGTTTCGTTGGCGGACTAGCGGGAAACTACAATGAGCAGTTCTTC. Its translation: CASSFVGGLAGNYNEQFF.

The chain employs TRBV7-2 and TRBJ2-1; 7 nucleotides align to TRBD2. Germline V lookup: CDR1 SGHTA, CDR2 FQGNSA. This CDR3 has 17 residues. V gave up 2 bases and J gave up 0 bases; unmatched junction bases: 7. CDR3 nucleotides: TGTGCCAGCAGCTTATTCGCAGAGCGGGGCTCCTACAATGAGCAGTTCTTC. It specifies CASSLFAERGSYNEQFF.

The chain is built from TRBV28 and TRBJ2-5, with a weak D call TRBD2 (7 bases). The ends were cut back, 1 base at V and 3 bases at J, with 15 bases in the middle. From germline, CDR1 is MDHEN and CDR2 SYDVKM. CDR3 length: 16 residues. CDR3 coding DNA: TGTGCCAGCAGTTTATCATCGGGGGCGGGGGAAGAGACCCAGTACTTC. Translating it yields CASSLSSGAGEETQYF. The full variable domain, its missing parts supplied by reference TRBV28 and TRBJ2-5, is DVKVTQSSRYLVKRTGEKVFLECVQDMDHENMFWYRQDPGLGLRLIYFSYDVKMKEKGDIPEGYSVSREKKERFSLILESASTNQTSMYLCASSLSSGAGEETQYFGPGTRLLVL.

The chain links TRBV7-9 to TRBJ2-7, with 8 bases identical to TRBD1. The V and J ends lost 4 bases and 0 bases, in that order; junction bases with no gene match: 5. The V gene's germline CDR1 is SEHNR and CDR2 FQNEAQ (reference sequence). The length of the CDR3 is 15 residues. Here the CDR3 reads CASSSGGGGSYEQYF. The CDR3 DNA reads as TGTGCCAGCAGCTCAGGGGGCGGTGGCTCCTACGAGCAGTACTTC. Combining the CDR3 with reference TRBV7-9 and TRBJ2-7 gives the whole variable domain DTGVSQNPRHKITKRGQNVTFRCDPISEHNRLYWYRQTLGQGPEFLTYFQNEAQLEKSRLLSDRFSAERPKGSFSTLEIQRTEQGDSAMYLCASSSGGGGSYEQYFGPGTRLTVT.

Here the CDR3 DNA reads TGTGCCACCAGCAGAGGGGGTCATCCTAATCAGCCCCAGCATTTT. Amino acid sequence: CATSRGGHPNQPQHF. This chain joins TRBV15 and TRBJ1-5; D is unclear. The germline CDR1 and CDR2 sequences are LNHNV and YYDKDF (reference sequence). The CDR3 consists of 15 residues. V gave up 1 base and J gave up 4 bases, with 11 bases separating them.

The chain uses TRBV16 and TRBJ2-1, with D maybe TRBD2 (6 bases). Germline CDR1 reads KGHSY; CDR2 reads FQNENV. CDR3 length: 15 residues. Trimming took off 4 bases at V and 6 bases at J, with 16 bases between the two ends. The CDR3 bases are TGTGCCAGCAGCCCCCCGCGGGGCCGGGTCAATGAGCAGTTCTTC. Residues: CASSPPRGRVNEQFF.

V and J are TRBV6-5 and TRBJ1-1; a weak D match, TRBD1 (5 bases). The length of the CDR3 is 14 residues. Trimming took off 2 bases at V and 5 bases at J, with 12 bases between the two ends. The germline CDR1 and CDR2 sequences are MNHEY and SVGAGI. CDR3: CASSYRGSWTEAFF. Written as DNA, the CDR3 is TGTGCCAGCAGTTACCGGGGGTCGTGGACTGAAGCTTTCTTT.

By sample share, this clone is medium-sized (0.01 to 0.1%). The J gene is TRBJ1-2, the V gene TRBV28, with D possibly being TRBD1 (5 bases). The V end was cut by 7 bases, the J end by 1 base, with 13 bases between. In germline, CDR1 is MDHEN, CDR2 SYDVKM. The CDR3 runs to 14 residues. The chain's CDR3 is CASNNGAGNYGYTF. The DNA of the CDR3 is TGTGCCAGCAACAATGGGGCGGGTAACTATGGCTACACCTTC.

This clone has only one observation. The chain carries TRBV7-7 and TRBJ2-3, with D maybe TRBD1 (6 bases). Trimming cost V 6 bases and J 6 bases, with 16 bases left between them. This CDR3 is 14 amino acids long. Germline CDR1 is SSHAT and CDR2 is FNYEAQ (reference sequence). Here the CDR3 DNA reads TGTGCCAGCAGTTCGGGACACCTCCCGGATACGCAGTATTTT. As protein: CASSSGHLPDTQYF.

The chain links TRBV7-9 to TRBJ2-7, with 8 bases matching TRBD1. CDR3 size: 15 residues. The germline V gene has CDR1 SEHNR and CDR2 FQNEAQ (reference sequence). V lost 4 bases to trimming and J lost 1 base; unmatched junction nucleotides: 6. CDR3 DNA: TGTGCCAGCAGCTACTGGACAGGGAATTCCTACGAGCAGTACTTC. As protein: CASSYWTGNSYEQYF.

The CDR3 bases are TGTGCCAGCAGTTATGGGGGTCCCCATAGCAATCAGCCCCAGCATTTT. Protein sequence: CASSYGGPHSNQPQHF. The chain combines TRBV6-6 with TRBJ1-5; D possibly corresponds to TRBD1 (5 bases). V was clipped by 3 bases and J by 0 bases, with 12 bases between them. The CDR3 covers 16 residues. Germline assignment: CDR1 MNHNY and CDR2 SVGAGI (reference sequence).

This clone was detected once. V gene TRBV7-2 combines with J gene TRBJ1-3, with D possibly matching TRBD1 (5 bases). Germline lookup yields CDR1 SGHTA and CDR2 FQGNSA. V was trimmed by 1 base and J by 0 bases, leaving 10 bases between them. The length of the CDR3 is 16 residues. The CDR3 protein is CASSLVAGTSGNTIYF. CDR3 nucleotides: TGTGCCAGCAGCTTAGTCGCTGGGACCTCTGGAAACACCATATATTTT.

The chain joins TRBV7-9 to TRBJ1-5; a possible D gene is TRBD1 (5 bases). V shed 7 bases and J shed 4 bases, with 17 bases lying between them. Germline V gene data show CDR1 as SEHNR and CDR2 as FQNEAQ (reference sequence). CDR3 length: 15 residues. The CDR3 protein is CASNRDGGSNQPQHF. The CDR3 nucleotides read TGTGCCAGCAACCGGGACGGAGGAAGTAATCAGCCCCAGCATTTT.

The J gene is TRBJ1-2, the V gene TRBV7-2; no reliable D call. Germline V lookup: CDR1 SGHTA, CDR2 FQGNSA. CDR3 length equals 15 residues. Trimming removed 1 base at V and 2 bases at J, with 11 bases between. The CDR3: CASSLVDGKNYGYTF. The CDR3 bases are TGTGCCAGCAGCTTAGTAGACGGGAAGAACTATGGCTACACCTTC.

This chain joins TRBV10-3 and TRBJ1-2; TRBD1 matches 8 bases. There are 15 residues in the CDR3. The V gene's germline CDR1 is ENHRY and CDR2 SYGVKD. With V trimmed by 5 bases and J by 7 bases, 12 bases remained unmatched. This CDR3 reads CAISSQTGDLSGYTF. CDR3 DNA sequence: TGTGCCATCAGTTCCCAGACAGGGGACCTATCTGGCTACACCTTC.

This chain connects TRBV5-4 to TRBJ1-4, with D maybe TRBD1 (6 bases). This CDR3 spans 14 amino acids. Deletions cut 4 bases from V and 5 bases from J, with 12 bases between. Germline V lookup: CDR1 SGHNT, CDR2 YYREEE (reference sequence). CDR3 loop: CASSPSGQNEKLFF. The DNA of the CDR3 is TGTGCCAGCAGCCCCTCCGGACAGAATGAAAAACTGTTTTTT.